These 18 T cell receptor beta chains share one sample of origin, sequenced in a study of tumor-infiltrating lymphocytes in primary liver carcinoma. A constant-region primer primed TCR beta cDNA synthesis from 450 to 550 ng of total RNA. Three rounds of nested multiplex PCR with slightly modified ARM-PCR produced TCR beta libraries. TRBV1-TRBV30 forward primers and a C-beta reverse primer were used in the first two PCR rounds, which each ran for around 11 cycles. TCRdb processed the multiplex PCR reads anew with MiXCR; each CDR3 protein has one entry. Of 310,000 or so distinct CDR3 sequences in the sample, roughly two thirds were seen once. Unsorted whole blood supplied the blood RNA, and germline DNA was isolated too. Sequencing was performed on peripheral blood. The receptors stem from a man aged 35 to 55 with primary liver carcinoma and hepatitis B virus infection.

This clonotype was picked up a small number of times. The chain combines TRBV11-2 with TRBJ2-3; D may be TRBD2 (6 bases). This CDR3 region has 13 residues. V dropped 5 bases and J dropped 7 bases, with 13 bases sitting between them. Germline V lookup: CDR1 SGHAT, CDR2 FQNNGV. The CDR3 region is CASSLRRGNTQYF. The CDR3 DNA sequence: TGTGCCAGCAGCCTGCGACGGGGGAATACGCAGTATTTT.

This clonotype was counted ten times or more. This rearrangement joins TRBV6-1 to TRBJ2-7, with TRBD2 matching 10 bases. The V segment lost 5 bases and the J segment 1 base; nucleotides outside the gene matches: 8. In germline, CDR1 is MNHNS, CDR2 SASEGT. The CDR3 consists of 16 residues. CDR3 coding DNA: TGTGCCAGCAGTAGGACGACTAGCGGGCTGTCCTACGAGCAGTACTTC. This sequence encodes CASSRTTSGLSYEQYF.

A note on this clonotype: A much larger clonotype is one base distant, so this may be a read error. The V call is TRBV6-6, the J call TRBJ2-7; TRBD1 matches at 12 bases. The germline CDR1 and CDR2 sequences are MNHNY and SVGAGI (reference sequence). CDR3 length: 16 residues. V was pared by 1 base and J by 5 bases, with 6 bases of the junction left unmatched. The CDR3 nucleotides are TGTGCCAGCAGTTACTTCCGGGACAGGGGGCCCCACGAGCAGTACTTC. Residues: CASSYFRDRGPHEQYF.

Many counts were recorded for this clonotype. The chain carries TRBV12-3 or TRBV12-4 and TRBJ2-1; possibly TRBD2 for D (6 bases). The CDR3 is made up of 14 amino acids. The V end was cut by 0 bases, the J end by 7 bases, with 10 bases between. CDR3 amino acids: CASSLAGGVNEQFF. Written as DNA, the CDR3 is TGTGCCAGCAGTTTAGCGGGAGGAGTGAATGAGCAGTTCTTC.

Concerning this clonotype: In this CDR3 the conserved last residue, phenylalanine or tryptophan, is missing, so a read error is likely. The chain recombines TRBV5-1 with TRBJ2-7; 9 bases line up with TRBD2. The CDR3 spans 15 residues. With V trimmed by 2 bases and J by 7 bases, 10 bases remained unmatched. In germline, CDR1 is SGHRS, CDR2 YFSETQ. CDR3 sequence: CASSFIAGVWGEQYL. CDR3 nucleotide sequence: TGCGCCAGCAGCTTCATAGCGGGAGTCTGGGGAGAGCAGTACCTC.

This clonotype was seen a few times. The rearrangement joins TRBV6-1 to TRBJ2-1; possible D gene TRBD2, 6 bases. V was trimmed by 11 bases and J by 0 bases, leaving 11 bases between them. From germline, CDR1 is MNHNS and CDR2 SASEGT. The CDR3 runs to 13 residues. CDR3 nucleotides: TGTGCCGCAGGTAGCGGCTCCTACAATGAGCAGTTCTTC. Its translation: CAAGSGSYNEQFF.

The chain recombines TRBV12-3 or TRBV12-4 with TRBJ1-6; D might be TRBD1 (5 bases). V lost 3 bases and J lost 5, with 11 bases in between. This CDR3 contains 15 residues. CDR3 amino acids: CASSLSVGDNSPLHF. The CDR3 coding sequence is TGTGCCAGCAGTTTGTCGGTAGGGGATAATTCACCCCTCCACTTT.

A remark on this clonotype: One base away lies a much larger clone, so this may be a sequencing read error. The rearrangement links TRBV29-1 to TRBJ1-2; 10 nucleotides line up with TRBD1. The CDR3 totals 12 residues. Germline V gene lookup returns CDR1 SQVTM and CDR2 ANQGSEA. CDR3 bases: TGCAGCGCAGTGACAGGGGGCCATGGCTACGCCTTC. It yields the protein CSAVTGGHGYAF.

V and J are TRBV28 and TRBJ2-7, with TRBD1 matching over 9 bases. CDR1 is MDHEN and CDR2 is SYDVKM in the germline V gene. V shed 4 bases and J 4 bases; nucleotides not matched to a gene: 14. This CDR3 contains 17 residues. CDR3 sequence: CASSSGGVDRGRYEQYF. The CDR3 nucleotides are TGTGCCAGCAGTTCCGGAGGGGTGGACAGGGGTAGGTACGAGCAGTACTTC.

The table lists this clonotype with many counts. The V call is TRBV4-3, the J call TRBJ1-6; perhaps TRBD1 as D (5 bases). The germline V gene has CDR1 LGHNA and CDR2 YSLEER. With 0 bases removed from V and 4 bases from J, the gap between germline ends came to 10 bases. The CDR3 is 16 amino acids. The CDR3 nucleotides read TGCGCCAGCAGCCAAGATTGGGGCCGTTATAATTCACCCCTCCACTTT. Protein sequence: CASSQDWGRYNSPLHF.

This clonotype was detected only a few times. The V and J genes are TRBV6-5 and TRBJ2-1; 9 nucleotides match TRBD1. There are 14 residues in the CDR3. Germline trimming cut 6 bases from V and 6 bases from J; bases unmatched to any gene: 6. Germline V lookup: CDR1 MNHEY, CDR2 SVGAGI. The CDR3, as DNA: TGTGCCAGCAGAACCTACAGGGGGCTCAATGAGCAGTTCTTC. Protein product: CASRTYRGLNEQFF.

With regard to this clonotype: One end of the junction fails to match germline, which may point to a read error. V usage is TRBV25-1 and J usage is TRBJ2-2; no reliable D call. The CDR3 consists of 16 residues. Germline V lookup: CDR1 MGHDK, CDR2 SYGVNS. CDR3 amino acids: CASSEFAERNTGELFF. In DNA, the CDR3 is TGTGCGAGCAGTGAATTCGCGGAGAGGAACACCGGGGAGCTGTTTTTT.

This clonotype was recorded only once. The germline gene is not matched at one end of the junction; a read error may be the cause. The chain is built from TRBV4-1 and TRBJ1-3; no reliable D call. The CDR3 consists of 13 residues. Germline loops: CDR1 MGHRA, CDR2 YSYEKL. The CDR3 is CANSQTRGNTIYF. The CDR3 nucleotides read TGCGCCAACAGCCAAACGAGAGGAAACACCATATATTTT.

A remark on this clonotype: It may be a read error: a sequence one base away is much more abundant. This chain connects TRBV6-2 or TRBV6-3 to TRBJ1-5; D possibly corresponds to TRBD1 (5 bases). V lost 4 bases, J lost 2 bases, and 12 bases lay in between. This CDR3 is built from 15 residues. Germline V gene lookup returns CDR1 MNHEY and CDR2 SVGEGT. CDR3 sequence reads: CASSCPIGGNQPQHF. CDR3 DNA: TGTGCCAGCAGTTGCCCTATAGGGGGCAATCAGCCCCAGCATTTT.

In this sample, this clonotype turned up many times. The rearrangement uses TRBV29-1 and TRBJ2-1; D is perhaps TRBD2 (6 bases). The CDR3 has 11 amino acids. CDR1 and CDR2 from the germline V gene are SQVTM and ANQGSEA. V lost 7 bases and J lost 6, with 10 bases in between. CDR3 bases: TGCAGCGAAAGGGGACTCAATGAGCAGTTCTTC. This sequence encodes CSERGLNEQFF.

Points on this clonotype: The conserved closing phenylalanine or tryptophan is absent in this CDR3, likely reflecting a read error. The V call is TRBV5-1, the J call TRBJ2-2; D is unresolved. Per the germline V gene, CDR1 is SGHRS and CDR2 is YFSETQ. V lost 5 bases to trimming and J lost 5 bases, with 4 bases between them. There are 11 residues in the CDR3. In nucleotides, the CDR3 is TGCGCCAGCAGGCTAACCGGGGAGCTGTTTATT. Translating gives CASRLTGELFI.

V usage is TRBV10-3 and J usage is TRBJ2-7; TRBD1 agrees at 8 bases. J lost 5 bases, V lost 0 bases, and 6 bases had no gene match. The CDR3 loop spans 15 amino acids. Looked up from germline, CDR1 is ENHRY and CDR2 is SYGVKD. In DNA, the CDR3 is TGTGCCATCAGTGAGTCGAGACAGGGGTGGCACGAGCAGTACTTC. Amino acid sequence: CAISESRQGWHEQYF.

This clonotype was found many times. The chain joins TRBV12-3 or TRBV12-4 to TRBJ2-2; possibly TRBD1 for D (6 bases). V was pared by 6 bases and J by 5 bases, with 13 bases between. This CDR3 spans 14 amino acids. The CDR3 region is CASRLTGETGELFF. Written as DNA, the CDR3 is TGTGCCAGCAGACTGACAGGCGAGACCGGGGAGCTGTTTTTT.